The clone carrying this TCR beta chain came up many times. The antigen is undetermined. This sample is part of a study of T cell repertoires in cytomegalovirus infection. Study in general: A matching HLA type, together with CMV infection, was signaled by public TCR beta signatures. Study results and limitations: Carriers of CMV and the relevant HLA type were discriminated by public TCR beta frequency. HLA-C-restricted CMV clonotypes gave the most frequent clonotype in two of eight donors.

Via MiXCR, TCRdb re-called the reads, giving one row per CDR3 protein. This table has about 200,000 distinct CDR3 sequences, nearly 9.5% appearing once. Germline CDR1 and CDR2: MNHEY and SVGEGT. This CDR3 has 15 amino acids. V dropped 2 bases and J dropped 4 bases, with 11 bases sitting between them. Sequencing used PBMCs. The receptor was isolated from a human donor in good health (CMV status not recorded). Some clones in this sample may be carry-over from other donors' samples. The rearrangement joins TRBV6-2 or TRBV6-3 to TRBJ2-2; D is perhaps TRBD2 (5 bases). For the CDR3, the DNA is TGTGCCAGCAGTTACCGTCGAGGGATCACCGGGGAGCTGTTTTTT. Its translation is CASSYRRGITGELFF.